This T cell receptor beta chain was sequenced during a study of cytomegalovirus exposure and HLA in healthy donors. Study-wide results and limits: The investigators catalogued 164 TCR beta chains as cytomegalovirus-associated.

PCR involved 60 Vbeta and 13 Jbeta primers. Profiling relied on immunoSEQ multiplex PCR, and the TCRdb table lists in-frame clones only, not all of them. The data hold some 110,000 clones, with about four fifths observed a single time. This clone was detected only once. Its antigen is undetermined. The CDR3 sequence is 16 residues long. In germline, CDR1 is LNHNV, CDR2 YYDKDF (reference sequence). J was trimmed by 7 bases and V by 1 base; bases with no gene match: 5. The V call is TRBV15, the J call TRBJ2-1; 12 nucleotides match TRBD2. The specimen sequenced was PBMCs. The clonotype was recovered from a man aged 30 to 39 in good health and CMV-seronegative. CDR3 loop: CATSRGGLAGMNEQFF. CDR3 DNA: TGTGCCACCAGCAGAGGAGGACTAGCGGGAATGAATGAGCAGTTCTTC.